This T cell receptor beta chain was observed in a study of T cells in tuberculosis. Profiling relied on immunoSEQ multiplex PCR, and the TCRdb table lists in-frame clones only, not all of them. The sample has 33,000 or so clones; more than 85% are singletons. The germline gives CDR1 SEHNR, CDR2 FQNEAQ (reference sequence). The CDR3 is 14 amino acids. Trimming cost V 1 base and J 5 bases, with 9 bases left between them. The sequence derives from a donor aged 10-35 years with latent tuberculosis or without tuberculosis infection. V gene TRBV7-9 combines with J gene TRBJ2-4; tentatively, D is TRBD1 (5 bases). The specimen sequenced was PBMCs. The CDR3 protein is CASSLEGAQNIQYF. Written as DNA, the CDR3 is TGTGCCAGCAGCTTAGAAGGGGCTCAAAACATTCAGTACTTC. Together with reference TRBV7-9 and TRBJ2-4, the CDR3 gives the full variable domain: DTGVSQNPRHKITKRGQNVTFRCDPISEHNRLYWYRQTLGQGPEFLTYFQNEAQLEKSRLLSDRFSAERPKGSFSTLEIQRTEQGDSAMYLCASSLEGAQNIQYFGAGTRLSVL.